Listed below are T cell receptor beta chains from one sample, sequenced in a study of blood T cell repertoires in COVID-19. Measured with immunoSEQ multiplex PCR; TCRdb has only the in-frame clones, and not every one. The table lists a few hundred thousand clones, around 89% of them singletons. Sample: PBMCs or T cells enriched from blood (not recorded which). The receptor set was obtained from a man in his thirties or forties who had recovered from COVID-19. Both conserved end residues are part of each CDR3. The D gene is left open where the match is weak. Clone size appears in some rows only: once, few, many, or a class for an expanded clone.

>once|.|TRBV19|TRBJ1-5
TGTGCCAGTACCCTGGGGGGGGCCGGCAATCAGCCCCAGCATTTT
CASTLGGAGNQPQHF
>.|.|TRBV12-3/TRBV12-4|TRBJ1-5
TGTGCCAGCAGTTTCGGGGGAACTCAGCCCCAGCATTTT
CASSFGGTQPQHF
>once|.|TRBV4-1|TRBJ2-2
TGCGCCAGCAGCCAATTACGTGGAGGGGTAGACACCGGGGAGCTGTTTTTT
CASSQLRGGVDTGELFF
>.|.|TRBV5-1|TRBJ1-1
TGCGCCAGCAGCTTAACAAGTCGACAGTTGAGTTCCACTGAAGCTTTCTTT
CASSLTSRQLSSTEAFF
>.|.|TRBV11-2|TRBJ1-4
TGTGCCAGCAGCTTAGAGCCGGGTCTCCTGTTTTTT
CASSLEPGLLFF
>.|TRBD2|TRBV5-1|TRBJ2-7
TGCGCCAGCAGCCAAATCCCTAGCGGGAGGCCAGACGAGCAGTACTTC
CASSQIPSGRPDEQYF
>.|.|TRBV28|TRBJ1-2
TGTGCCAGCACCCTGGGAGTGGCTAACTATGGCTACACCTTC
CASTLGVANYGYTF
>.|TRBD1|TRBV28|TRBJ1-6
TGTGCCAGCAGCCCCCACAGGGGTTCCTATAATTCACCCCTCCACTTT
CASSPHRGSYNSPLHF
>.|TRBD2|TRBV2|TRBJ2-7
TGTGCCAGCAGTGCGGGACTAGCATCCCACGAGCAGTACTTC
CASSAGLASHEQYF
>.|.|TRBV29-1|TRBJ2-2
TGCAGCGTTGCGTGGGGCGGCACCGGGGAGCTGTTTTTT
CSVAWGGTGELFF
>.|.|TRBV11-2|TRBJ2-1
TGTGCCAGCAGCTTAGATAACTACAATGAGCAGTTCTTC
CASSLDNYNEQFF
>.|TRBD1|TRBV27|TRBJ1-4
TGTGCCAGCAGTTTCAGGGGACAGGGTGAAAAACTGTTTTTT
CASSFRGQGEKLFF
>.|.|TRBV12-3/TRBV12-4|TRBJ1-2
TGTGCCAGCAGTTTGTATAGAAATGGCTACACCTTC
CASSLYRNGYTF
>once|.|TRBV7-9|TRBJ1-3
TGTGCCAGCATTCCCTTGGGGGCAGTAAGGAACACCATATATTTT
CASIPLGAVRNTIYF
>once|TRBD1|TRBV7-9|TRBJ1-2
TGTGCCAGCAGCTTAAGCGTGACGGGTTCGGGACAGACCTACTATGGCTACACCTTC
CASSLSVTGSGQTYYGYTF
>.|.|TRBV19|TRBJ1-1
TGTGCCAGTAGCCCTCTTAGGGGGAACACTGAAGCTTTCTTT
CASSPLRGNTEAFF
>.|.|TRBV2|TRBJ1-3
TGTGCCAGCAGTGACCGACAGTTCTCTGGAAACACCATATATTTT
CASSDRQFSGNTIYF
>few|.|TRBV9|TRBJ2-1
TGTGCCAGCAGCGTAGGATTAGGGCGGGGGCCGTACAATGAGCAGTTCTTC
CASSVGLGRGPYNEQFF
>.|TRBD1|TRBV28|TRBJ1-1
TGTGCCAGCACCCTGGCGACAGGGGGCGCGGCTGAAGCTTTCTTT
CASTLATGGAAEAFF
>.|.|TRBV7-9|TRBJ2-1
TGTGCCAGCAGCCCCCGAGGGAGCTCCTACAATGAGCAGTTCTTC
CASSPRGSSYNEQFF
>.|TRBD1|TRBV7-9|TRBJ1-2
TGTGCCAGCAGGAAACAGGGGGCGGACGGCTACACCTTC
CASRKQGADGYTF
>.|TRBD2|TRBV5-4|TRBJ2-3
TGTGCCAGCAGCTGGGGGTATGGGGGGGAAGATACGCAGTATTTT
CASSWGYGGEDTQYF
>.|.|TRBV3-1/TRBV3-2|TRBJ2-5
TGTGCCAGTGCACCCGCGGACAGACAAGAGACCCAGTACTTC
CASAPADRQETQYF
>.|TRBD2|TRBV28|TRBJ2-7
TGTGCCAGCAGTCTTGGACTAGCGGAGAGTCCCTACGAGCAGTACTTC
CASSLGLAESPYEQYF
>.|TRBD1|TRBV7-9|TRBJ2-3
TGTGCCAGCAGCCGAGACAGGGTCGCAGATACGCAGTATTTT
CASSRDRVADTQYF